This is a list of T cell receptor beta chains from one sample in a study of neoadjuvant anti-PD-1 for oral cavity cancer. Profiled with immunoSEQ multiplex PCR; TCRdb holds only in-frame clones, not every one. The sample carries more than 13,000 clones, less than 85% recorded once. The source was PBMCs, collected before nivolumab (anti-PD-1) treatment. Source of these receptors: a person aged 35-80 years with oral cavity squamous cell carcinoma. The CDR3 runs from the conserved cysteine through the conserved F or W. D genes are given only for firm matches. The listing skips clone size in some rows; elsewhere it reads once, few, many or a size class.

TRBV11-2,TRBJ2-6,.,.,CASSSRTSGANVLTF,TGTGCCAGCAGCTCGCGAACTTCTGGGGCCAACGTCCTGACTTTC
TRBV7-2,TRBJ1-1,.,.,CASSFGTNTEAFF,TGTGCCAGCAGCTTCGGGACGAACACTGAAGCTTTCTTT
TRBV25-1,TRBJ1-1,.,.,CASRRGAGAFF,TGTGCCAGCAGGCGGGGTGCGGGGGCTTTCTTT
TRBV4-1,TRBJ1-4,.,.,CASSQGTLTATNEKLFF,TGCGCCAGCAGCCAAGGTACCCTGACAGCAACTAATGAAAAACTGTTTTTT
TRBV5-4,TRBJ2-7,.,.,CASSLDPNVYEQYF,TGTGCCAGCAGCTTGGACCCGAACGTCTACGAGCAGTACTTC
TRBV7-9,TRBJ1-1,.,.,CASSLRVTEAFF,TGTGCCAGCAGCTTACGGGTCACTGAAGCTTTCTTT
TRBV11-2,TRBJ1-2,.,.,CASSLGTLNGYTF,TGTGCCAGCAGCTTAGGGACTCTGAATGGCTACACCTTC
TRBV5-1,TRBJ1-1,.,once,CASSLVSDTEAFF,TGCGCCAGCAGCTTAGTTTCGGACACTGAAGCTTTCTTT
TRBV9,TRBJ1-3,.,.,CASSGARALWGNTIYF,TGTGCCAGCAGCGGAGCAAGGGCGCTCTGGGGAAACACCATATATTTT
TRBV7-9,TRBJ2-3,TRBD2,few,CASSLPRERTDTQYF,TGTGCCAGCAGCTTACCGCGGGAGAGGACGGATACGCAGTATTTT
TRBV5-1,TRBJ1-1,TRBD1,.,CASSFQTGVTEAFF,TGCGCCAGCAGTTTTCAGACAGGGGTCACTGAAGCTTTCTTT
TRBV5-1,TRBJ1-6,TRBD1,.,CASSLATGNNSPLHF,TGCGCCAGCAGCTTGGCGACAGGGAACAATTCACCCCTCCACTTT
TRBV29-1,TRBJ1-4,TRBD1,.,CSVGYLQGVPSSNEKLFF,TGCAGCGTTGGATATTTACAGGGGGTTCCCTCGAGTAATGAAAAACTGTTTTTT
TRBV9,TRBJ2-1,.,few,CASSVGTNSYNEQFF,TGTGCCAGCAGCGTAGGTACTAACTCCTACAATGAGCAGTTCTTC
TRBV6-6,TRBJ1-5,.,few,CASSYGITGPNQPQHF,TGTGCCAGCAGTTACGGGATCACAGGGCCCAATCAGCCCCAGCATTTT
TRBV25-1,TRBJ1-2,.,few,CASHHTNYGYTF,TGTGCCAGCCACCACACTAACTATGGCTACACCTTC
TRBV18,TRBJ2-1,TRBD2,few,CASSPSGLAASSYNEQFF,TGTGCCAGCTCACCTTCGGGACTAGCGGCGAGCTCCTACAATGAGCAGTTCTTC
TRBV7-8,TRBJ1-5,TRBD1,few,CASSSLTGRFSNQPQHF,TGTGCCAGCAGCTCCCTGACAGGGAGGTTCAGCAATCAGCCCCAGCATTTT